Included here is one TCR beta chain sequence, with context. Sequencing was performed with immunoSEQ multiplex PCR; in TCRdb, only in-frame clones are kept and a portion is missing. The sample holds roughly 100,000 clones, over 75% seen once. The length of the CDR3 is 15 residues. Per the germline V gene, CDR1 is LNHDA and CDR2 is SQIVND (reference sequence). V lost 0 bases, J lost 0 bases, and 3 bases lay in between. The data derive from a study of blood T cell repertoires in COVID-19. At the level of the study: The United States, Italy and Spain supplied acute and convalescent COVID-19 samples. T cells, B-cell-depleted T cells, or PBMCs provided the cDNA or gDNA that served as material.

The clonotype originates from a man between 50 and 59 years old with acute or convalescent COVID-19. This chain connects TRBV19 to TRBJ2-6; no clear D gene. The material sequenced was peripheral blood. CDR3 sequence: CASSIDSSGANVLTF. The CDR3 DNA sequence: TGTGCCAGTAGTATAGATAGCTCTGGGGCCAACGTCCTGACTTTC. Full variable domain (rest looked up from reference TRBV19 and TRBJ2-6): DGGITQSPKYLFRKEGQNVTLSCEQNLNHDAMYWYRQDPGQGLRLIYYSQIVNDFQKGDIAEGYSVSREKKESFPLTVTSAQKNPTAFYLCASSIDSSGANVLTFGAGSRLTVL.